The entry that follows covers one TCR beta chain sequence. In the original workflow: Cell counts per sample came from amplifying reference gene primers. Method: immunoSEQ multiplex PCR; TCRdb's copy keeps in-frame clones and lacks some. From that table come the V and J calls and clone size; the DNA was used to work out D and trimming. The repertoire holds 470,000 or so clones, with 70% to 90% as singletons. Donors were grouped by their self-reported clinical history. This sample was taken from a study of blood T cell repertoires in COVID-19. Study-level information: In each case, the material was cDNA or gDNA derived from T cells, B-cell-depleted T cells, or PBMCs.

With 1 base removed from V and 2 bases from J, the gap between germline ends came to 9 bases. Germline V CDR1 and CDR2: MGHRA, YSYEKL. The CDR3 covers 15 residues. The chain combines TRBV4-1 with TRBJ2-1, with D hard to call. The sequenced sample was PBMCs or T cells enriched from blood (not recorded which). The TCR originated in a woman aged 18-29 years with acute COVID-19. CDR3 in amino acids: CASSQGQTPYNEQFF. The CDR3 coding sequence is TGCGCCAGCAGCCAAGGACAAACACCCTACAATGAGCAGTTCTTC.